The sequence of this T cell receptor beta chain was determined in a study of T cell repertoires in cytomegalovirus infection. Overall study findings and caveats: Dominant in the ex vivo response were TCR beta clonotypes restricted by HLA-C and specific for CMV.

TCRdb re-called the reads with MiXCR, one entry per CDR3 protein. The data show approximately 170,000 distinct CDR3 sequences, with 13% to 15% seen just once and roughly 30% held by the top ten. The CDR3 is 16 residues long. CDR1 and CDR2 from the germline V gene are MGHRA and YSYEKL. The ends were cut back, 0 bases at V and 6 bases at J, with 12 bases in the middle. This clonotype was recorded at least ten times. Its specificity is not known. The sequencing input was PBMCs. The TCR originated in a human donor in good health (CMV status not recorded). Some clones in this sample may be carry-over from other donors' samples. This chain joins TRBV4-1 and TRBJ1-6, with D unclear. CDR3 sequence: CASSQDRGRINSPLHF. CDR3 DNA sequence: TGCGCCAGCAGCCAAGATCGGGGAAGAATTAATTCACCCCTCCACTTT.